This T cell receptor (beta chain) is from a study of blood T cell repertoires in COVID-19. Study-wide background: Samples taken during acute and convalescent COVID-19 were collected in the United States, Italy and Spain. The cDNA or gDNA used as material had been derived from T cells, B-cell-depleted T cells, or PBMCs.

In this sample, this clone turned up once. Measured with immunoSEQ multiplex PCR; TCRdb has only the in-frame clones, and not every one. The repertoire has around 56,000 clones, around 77% of them found once; the top ten carry 3.2%. V lost 0 bases and J lost 0, with 4 bases in between. Germline assignment: CDR1 SGHDN and CDR2 FVKESK. The CDR3 is made up of 14 amino acids. This clonotype was sampled from a man aged 55 to 70 with acute or convalescent COVID-19. This chain joins TRBV14 and TRBJ2-3, with unresolved D. Specimen: peripheral blood. CDR3 sequence: CASSQDRSTDTQYF. For the CDR3, the DNA is TGTGCCAGCAGCCAAGATCGGAGCACAGATACGCAGTATTTT.